The entry below describes one T cell receptor (beta chain). The V gene end was trimmed by 4 bases and the J gene end by 5 bases; junction bases not matched to a gene: 5. Germline CDR1 SGHDN, CDR2 FVKESK. The CDR3 spans 14 residues. This record belongs to a study of blood T cell repertoires in COVID-19. Study-level background: Acute and convalescent COVID-19 samples came from the United States, Italy and Spain.

Per the study methods: From reference gene primer amplification, estimates of nucleated cell counts were derived. Clones were read by immunoSEQ multiplex PCR, and TCRdb kept only the in-frame ones, dropping some. That table furnishes V, J and clone size, whereas the DNA furnished D and trimming. Of tens of thousands of clones in the sample, 84% were seen once. This sequence joins TRBV14 and TRBJ1-2; TRBD1 agrees at 9 bases. The material sequenced was peripheral blood. This sequence was found in a man in his fifties or sixties with active or convalescent COVID-19. The CDR3 is CASSPGTGIYGYTF. DNA of the CDR3: TGTGCCAGCAGCCCGGGGACAGGGATATATGGCTACACCTTC.